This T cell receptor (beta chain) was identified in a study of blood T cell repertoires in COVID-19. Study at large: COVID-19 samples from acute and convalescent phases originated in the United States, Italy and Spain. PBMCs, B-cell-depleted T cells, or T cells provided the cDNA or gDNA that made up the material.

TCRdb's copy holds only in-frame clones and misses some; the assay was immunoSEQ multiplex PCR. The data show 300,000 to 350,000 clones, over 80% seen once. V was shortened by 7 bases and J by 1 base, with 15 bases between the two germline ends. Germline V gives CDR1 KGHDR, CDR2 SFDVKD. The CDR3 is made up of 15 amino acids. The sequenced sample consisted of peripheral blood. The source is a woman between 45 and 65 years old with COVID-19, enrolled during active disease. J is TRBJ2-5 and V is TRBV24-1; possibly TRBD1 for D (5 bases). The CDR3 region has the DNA TGTGCCACCAGATCAAAGACAGACACCCAAGAGACCCAGTACTTC. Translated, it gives CATRSKTDTQETQYF.